Below, one TCR beta chain is given with its context. The data originate from a study of blood T cell repertoires in COVID-19. Turning to the study itself: Donors in the United States, Italy and Spain gave samples during acute or convalescent COVID-19. Nucleic acid was either cDNA or gDNA, and it came from T cells, B-cell-depleted T cells, or PBMCs.

Seattle's cohort entered during active infection and was followed longitudinally. CDR3 length equals 14 residues. Authors' data handling: By means of reference gene primer amplification, nucleated cell counts were estimated. The table came from immunoSEQ multiplex PCR; TCRdb's copy has only in-frame clones and leaves some out. The V and J calls and the clone size are those of that table, but D and trimming were determined from the DNA. The sample yields around 480,000 clones, approximately 90% seen once. Sequencing was done on a sample of peripheral blood. The chain recombines TRBV12-1 with TRBJ2-7; the table's TRBD2 call for D was not verified on the DNA. TRBV12-1 is termed a pseudogene. The clonotype was recovered from a woman in her forties or fifties with COVID-19, enrolled during active disease. CDR3 DNA: TGTGCCGCGAGCCGGACTTCTTTCTCCTACGAGCAGTACTTC. Its translation: CAASRTSFSYEQYF.